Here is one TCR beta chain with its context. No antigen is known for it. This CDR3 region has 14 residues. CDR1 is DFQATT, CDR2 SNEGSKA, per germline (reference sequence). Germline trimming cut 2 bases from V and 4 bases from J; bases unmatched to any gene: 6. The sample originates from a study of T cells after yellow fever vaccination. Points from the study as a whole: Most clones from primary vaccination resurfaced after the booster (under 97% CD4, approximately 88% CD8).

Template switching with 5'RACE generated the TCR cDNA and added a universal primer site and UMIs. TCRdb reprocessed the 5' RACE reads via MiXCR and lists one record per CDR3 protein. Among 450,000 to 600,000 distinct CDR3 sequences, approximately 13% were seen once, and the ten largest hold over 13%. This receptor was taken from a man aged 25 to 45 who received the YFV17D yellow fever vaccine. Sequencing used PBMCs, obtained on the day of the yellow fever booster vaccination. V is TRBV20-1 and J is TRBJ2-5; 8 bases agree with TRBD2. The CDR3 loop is CSARSHSGTETQYF. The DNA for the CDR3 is TGCAGTGCTAGATCCCATAGCGGGACAGAGACCCAGTACTTC.